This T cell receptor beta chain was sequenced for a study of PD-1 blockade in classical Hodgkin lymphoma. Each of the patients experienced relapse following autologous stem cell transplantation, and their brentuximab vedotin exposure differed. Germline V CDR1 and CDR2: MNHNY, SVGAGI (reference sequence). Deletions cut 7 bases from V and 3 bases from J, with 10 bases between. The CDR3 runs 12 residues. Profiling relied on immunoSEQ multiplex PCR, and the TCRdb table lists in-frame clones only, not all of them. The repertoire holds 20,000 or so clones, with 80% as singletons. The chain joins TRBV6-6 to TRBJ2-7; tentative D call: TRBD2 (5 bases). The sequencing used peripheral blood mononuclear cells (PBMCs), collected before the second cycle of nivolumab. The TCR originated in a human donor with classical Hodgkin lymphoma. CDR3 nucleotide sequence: TGTGCCAGCACGGGGAAGGTCTACGAGCAGTACTTC. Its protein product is CASTGKVYEQYF.